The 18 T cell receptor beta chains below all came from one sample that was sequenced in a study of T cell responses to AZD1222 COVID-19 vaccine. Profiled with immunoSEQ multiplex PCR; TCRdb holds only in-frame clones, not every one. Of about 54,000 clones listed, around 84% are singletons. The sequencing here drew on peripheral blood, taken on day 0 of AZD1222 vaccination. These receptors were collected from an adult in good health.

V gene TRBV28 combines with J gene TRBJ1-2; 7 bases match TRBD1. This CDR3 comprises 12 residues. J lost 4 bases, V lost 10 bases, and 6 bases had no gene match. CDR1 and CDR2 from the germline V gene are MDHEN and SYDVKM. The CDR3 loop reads CAIQDRLYGYTF. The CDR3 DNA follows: TGTGCCATCCAGGACAGGCTCTATGGCTACACCTTC.

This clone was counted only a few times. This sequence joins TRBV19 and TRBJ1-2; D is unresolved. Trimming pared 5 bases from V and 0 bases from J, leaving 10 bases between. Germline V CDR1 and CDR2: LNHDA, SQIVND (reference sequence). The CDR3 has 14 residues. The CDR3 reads CASSLGLANYGYTF. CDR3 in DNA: TGTGCCAGTAGTCTAGGGCTAGCTAACTATGGCTACACCTTC.

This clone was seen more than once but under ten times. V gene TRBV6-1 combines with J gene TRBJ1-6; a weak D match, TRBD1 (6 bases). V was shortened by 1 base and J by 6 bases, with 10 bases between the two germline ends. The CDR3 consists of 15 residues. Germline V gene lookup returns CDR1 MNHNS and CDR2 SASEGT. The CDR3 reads CASSEVQGGNSPLHF. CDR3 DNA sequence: TGTGCCAGCAGTGAAGTTCAAGGGGGTAATTCACCCCTCCACTTT.

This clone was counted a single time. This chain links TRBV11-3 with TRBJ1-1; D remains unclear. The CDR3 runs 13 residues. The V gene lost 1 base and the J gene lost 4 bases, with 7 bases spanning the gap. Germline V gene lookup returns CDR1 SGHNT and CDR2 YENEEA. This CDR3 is CASSLGRSTEAFF. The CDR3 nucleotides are TGTGCCAGCAGCTTAGGGAGAAGCACTGAAGCTTTCTTT. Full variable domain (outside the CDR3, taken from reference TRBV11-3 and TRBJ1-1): EAGVVQSPRYKIIEKKQPVAFWCNPISGHNTLYWYLQNLGQGPELLIRYENEEAVDDSQLPKDRFSAERLKGVDSTLKIQPAELGDSAVYLCASSLGRSTEAFFGQGTRLTVV.

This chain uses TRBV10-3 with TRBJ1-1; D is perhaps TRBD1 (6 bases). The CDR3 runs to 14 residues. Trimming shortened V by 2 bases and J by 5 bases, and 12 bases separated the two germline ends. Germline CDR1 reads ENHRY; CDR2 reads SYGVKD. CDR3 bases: TGTGCCATCAGTGAGAGGGGGGTAGGGACTGAAGCTTTCTTT. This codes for CAISERGVGTEAFF.

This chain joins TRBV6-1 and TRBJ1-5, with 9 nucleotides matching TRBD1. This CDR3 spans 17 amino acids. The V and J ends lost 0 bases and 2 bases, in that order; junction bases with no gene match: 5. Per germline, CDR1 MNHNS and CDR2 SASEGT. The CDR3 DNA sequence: TGTGCCAGCAGTGAAGCCCGGGACAGGGTCCGCAATCAGCCCCAGCATTTT. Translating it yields CASSEARDRVRNQPQHF.

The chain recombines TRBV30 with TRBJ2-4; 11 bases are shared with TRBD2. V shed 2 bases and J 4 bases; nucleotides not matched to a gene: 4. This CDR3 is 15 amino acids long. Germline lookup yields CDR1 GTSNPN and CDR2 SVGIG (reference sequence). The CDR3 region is CAWSTGTSGKNIQYF. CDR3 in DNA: TGTGCCTGGAGTACTGGGACTAGCGGAAAAAACATTCAGTACTTC.

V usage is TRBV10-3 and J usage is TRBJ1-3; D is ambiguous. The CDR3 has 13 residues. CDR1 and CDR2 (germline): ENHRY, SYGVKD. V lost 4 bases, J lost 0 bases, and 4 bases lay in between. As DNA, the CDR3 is TGTGCCATCAGTGTAGACTCTGGAAACACCATATATTTT. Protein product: CAISVDSGNTIYF.

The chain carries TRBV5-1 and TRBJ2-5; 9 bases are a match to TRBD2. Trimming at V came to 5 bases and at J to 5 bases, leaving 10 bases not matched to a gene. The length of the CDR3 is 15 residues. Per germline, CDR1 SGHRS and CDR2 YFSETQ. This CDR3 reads CASRTRIAGVETQYF. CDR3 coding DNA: TGCGCCAGCAGAACGAGGATAGCGGGAGTGGAGACCCAGTACTTC.

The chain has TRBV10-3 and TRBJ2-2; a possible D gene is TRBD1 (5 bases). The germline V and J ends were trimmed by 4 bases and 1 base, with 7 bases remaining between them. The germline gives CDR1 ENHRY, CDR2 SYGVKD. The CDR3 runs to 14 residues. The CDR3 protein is CAISGQGNTGELFF. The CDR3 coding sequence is TGTGCCATCAGTGGTCAGGGGAACACCGGGGAGCTGTTTTTT.

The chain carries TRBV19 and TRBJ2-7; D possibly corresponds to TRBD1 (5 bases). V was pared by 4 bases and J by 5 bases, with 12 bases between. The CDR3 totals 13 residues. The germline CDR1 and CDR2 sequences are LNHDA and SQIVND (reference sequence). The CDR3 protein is CASSTLTGNEQYF. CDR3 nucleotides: TGTGCCAGTAGTACCCTCACAGGAAACGAGCAGTACTTC.

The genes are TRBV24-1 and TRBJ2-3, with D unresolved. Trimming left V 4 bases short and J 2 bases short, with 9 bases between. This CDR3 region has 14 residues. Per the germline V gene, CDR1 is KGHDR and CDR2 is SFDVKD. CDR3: CATSEQTITDTQYF. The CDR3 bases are TGTGCCACCAGTGAGCAGACAATCACAGATACGCAGTATTTT.

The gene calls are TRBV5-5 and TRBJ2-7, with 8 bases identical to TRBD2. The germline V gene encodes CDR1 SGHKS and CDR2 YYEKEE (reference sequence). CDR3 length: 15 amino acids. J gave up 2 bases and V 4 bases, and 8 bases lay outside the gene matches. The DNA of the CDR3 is TGTGCCAGCAGCCAAGAACCGGGACTAGCCTACGAGCAGTACTTC. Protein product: CASSQEPGLAYEQYF.

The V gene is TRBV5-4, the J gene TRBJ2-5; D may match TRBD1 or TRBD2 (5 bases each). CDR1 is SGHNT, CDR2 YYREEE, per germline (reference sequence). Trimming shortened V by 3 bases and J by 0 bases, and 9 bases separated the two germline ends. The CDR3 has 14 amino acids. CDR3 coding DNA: TGTGCCAGCAGCTCCGGGACGTACCAAGAGACCCAGTACTTC. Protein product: CASSSGTYQETQYF. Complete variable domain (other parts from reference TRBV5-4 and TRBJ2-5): ETGVTQSPTHLIKTRGQQVTLRCSSQSGHNTVSWYQQALGQGPQFIFQYYREEENGRGNFPPRFSGLQFPNYSSELNVNALELDDSALYLCASSSGTYQETQYFGPGTRLLVL.

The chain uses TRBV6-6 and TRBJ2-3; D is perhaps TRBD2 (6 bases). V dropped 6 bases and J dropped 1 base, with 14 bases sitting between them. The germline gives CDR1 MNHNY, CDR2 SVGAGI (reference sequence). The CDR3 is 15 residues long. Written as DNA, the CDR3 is TGTGCCAGCAGACCACTAGCTTGGGGCACAGATACGCAGTATTTT. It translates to CASRPLAWGTDTQYF.

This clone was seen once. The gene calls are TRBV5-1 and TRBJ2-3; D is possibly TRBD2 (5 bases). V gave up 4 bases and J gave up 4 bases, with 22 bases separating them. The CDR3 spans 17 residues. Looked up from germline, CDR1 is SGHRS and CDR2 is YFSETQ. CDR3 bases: TGCGCCAGCAGCCCCAGACCGGGCGAGGTCGGGGCAGATACGCAGTATTTT. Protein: CASSPRPGEVGADTQYF.

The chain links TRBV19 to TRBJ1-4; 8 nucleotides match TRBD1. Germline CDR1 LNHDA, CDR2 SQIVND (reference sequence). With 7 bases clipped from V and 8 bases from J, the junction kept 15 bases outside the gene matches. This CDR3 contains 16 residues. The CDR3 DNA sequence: TGTGCCAGTATCCAGAAGAGGACAGGGATGAGCGAAAAACTGTTTTTT. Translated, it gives CASIQKRTGMSEKLFF.

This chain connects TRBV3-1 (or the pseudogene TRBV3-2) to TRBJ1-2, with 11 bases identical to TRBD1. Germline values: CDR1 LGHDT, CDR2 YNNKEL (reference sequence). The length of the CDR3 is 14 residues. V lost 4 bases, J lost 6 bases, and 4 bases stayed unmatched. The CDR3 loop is CASSPRGQGDGYTF. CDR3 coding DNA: TGTGCCAGCAGCCCACGGGGACAGGGGGATGGCTACACCTTC.